This T cell receptor (beta chain) derives from a study of T cells in tuberculosis. Data came from immunoSEQ multiplex PCR; TCRdb stores just in-frame clones and leaves some out. Of 26,000 or so clones in the sample, around 87% were seen once. In regard to this clone: No antigen is known for it.

Study observations and caveats: Smaller distances to GMM-specific TCRs suggested their expansion in active tuberculosis.

CDR1 is LNHNV, CDR2 YYDKDF, per germline (reference sequence). The CDR3 loop spans 16 amino acids. Trimming took off 3 bases at V and 0 bases at J, with 9 bases between the two ends. This rearrangement joins TRBV15 to TRBJ2-6; D unresolved. The sequence came from a donor aged 10-29 years with latent tuberculosis or without tuberculosis infection. Sequencing used PBMCs. The CDR3 spells CATSRTQRSGANVLTF. CDR3 sequence (DNA): TGTGCCACCAGCAGGACCCAGCGCTCTGGGGCCAACGTCCTGACTTTC.